This TCR beta chain was sequenced in a study of blood T cell repertoires in COVID-19. Per the authors' pipeline: Quantification of nucleated cells was approximated via reference gene primer amplification. The protocol was immunoSEQ multiplex PCR, while the TCRdb copy is restricted to in-frame clones and leaves out a portion. That table furnishes V, J and clone size, whereas the DNA furnished D and trimming. The sample contains about 220,000 clones, just over 85% of which appear only once. The trim removed 4 bases at V and 0 bases at J, leaving 9 bases unmatched. The germline gives CDR1 LNHDA, CDR2 SQIVND (reference sequence). CDR3 length: 18 amino acids.

The specimen sequenced was peripheral blood. The TCR originated in a young man who had recovered from COVID-19. This chain uses TRBV19 with TRBJ2-6, with 7 positions matching TRBD1. The CDR3 is CASSNLRQGASGANVLTF. The CDR3 nucleotides are TGTGCCAGTAGTAACCTCCGACAGGGTGCCTCTGGGGCCAACGTCCTGACTTTC. Drawing the rest from reference TRBV19 and TRBJ2-6, the complete variable domain is DGGITQSPKYLFRKEGQNVTLSCEQNLNHDAMYWYRQDPGQGLRLIYYSQIVNDFQKGDIAEGYSVSREKKESFPLTVTSAQKNPTAFYLCASSNLRQGASGANVLTFGAGSRLTVL.